These 31 T cell receptor beta chains came from one sample sequenced in a study of cytomegalovirus exposure and HLA in healthy donors. Primers included in the PCR were 60 Vbeta and 13 Jbeta primers. Some clones are missing from TCRdb's copy, which holds only in-frame ones; the method was immunoSEQ multiplex PCR. This table has about 100,000 clones, 60% to 85% appearing once. The sequenced sample consisted of PBMCs. The receptors originated from a female donor in good health and CMV-seropositive.

The rearrangement links TRBV5-1 to TRBJ2-3; perhaps TRBD2 as D (6 bases). The germline V gene has CDR1 SGHRS and CDR2 YFSETQ. The CDR3 consists of 13 residues. Trimming took off 0 bases at V and 6 bases at J, with 8 bases between the two ends. DNA for the CDR3: TGCGCCAGCAGCTTGGATCGGGGGGATACGCAGTATTTT. It is translated as CASSLDRGDTQYF.

This clone was detected a few times. This chain links TRBV5-1 with TRBJ1-4; TRBD1 might be the D (6 bases). V was pared by 4 bases and J by 7 bases, with 23 bases between. Germline CDR1 and CDR2: SGHRS and YFSETQ. The CDR3 sequence is 17 residues long. CDR3: CASSAGTGTTIGEKLFF. CDR3 DNA sequence: TGCGCCAGCAGCGCAGGCACCGGGACAACAATAGGTGAAAAACTGTTTTTT.

The J gene is TRBJ2-5, the V gene TRBV11-2; 8 nucleotides align to TRBD2. J gave up 2 bases and V 5 bases, and 7 bases lay outside the gene matches. CDR1 is SGHAT, CDR2 FQNNGV, per germline. The CDR3 is 15 amino acids. The CDR3 region is CASSPRASGQETQYF. DNA for the CDR3: TGTGCCAGCAGCCCCCGCGCTAGCGGGCAAGAGACCCAGTACTTC. The complete variable domain, with remaining parts taken from reference TRBV11-2 and TRBJ2-5, reads EAGVAQSPRYKIIEKRQSVAFWCNPISGHATLYWYQQILGQGPKLLIQFQNNGVVDDSQLPKDRFSAERLKGVDSTLKIQPAKLEDSAVYLCASSPRASGQETQYFGPGTRLLVL.

V gene TRBV9 combines with J gene TRBJ1-4, with a tentative D call TRBD1 (6 bases). The CDR3 runs 16 residues. V lost 0 bases and J lost 3, with 12 bases in between. CDR1 and CDR2 (germline): SGDLS, YYNGEE. The CDR3 nucleotides are TGTGCCAGCAGCGTAGGGGAGGGGGGCCCTAATGAAAAACTGTTTTTT. This encodes CASSVGEGGPNEKLFF.

The J gene is TRBJ2-7, the V gene TRBV28; 8 bases are a match to TRBD2. The junction had 7 bases not matched to a gene; V was cut back by 4 bases and J by 2 bases. The CDR3 covers 15 residues. Germline V gene sequence: CDR1 MDHEN, CDR2 SYDVKM. CDR3 residues: CASSSAGTRAYEQYF. CDR3 nucleotides: TGTGCCAGCAGTTCCGCCGGGACTAGAGCCTACGAGCAGTACTTC.

The chain carries TRBV4-3 and TRBJ1-4; a possible D gene is TRBD1 (5 bases). The CDR3 is 16 residues long. The germline V gene has CDR1 LGHNA and CDR2 YSLEER. V lost 4 bases to trimming and J lost 4 bases, with 16 bases between them. The CDR3 is CASSPYSGSGNEKLFF. CDR3 coding DNA: TGCGCCAGCAGCCCCTACTCAGGGTCGGGTAATGAAAAACTGTTTTTT.

The J gene is TRBJ1-2, the V gene TRBV5-4; 8 positions agree with TRBD1. Losses at the gene ends were 4 bases for V and 7 bases for J; bases not matched to a gene: 9. Germline values: CDR1 SGHNT, CDR2 YYREEE (reference sequence). There are 14 residues in the CDR3. The CDR3 DNA reads as TGTGCCAGCAGCCCGAGGACAGGGATTAGTGGCTACACCTTC. Encoded protein: CASSPRTGISGYTF.

V usage is TRBV11-1 and J usage is TRBJ1-1, with a tentative D call TRBD1 (5 bases). V was clipped by 1 base and J by 1 base, with 10 bases between them. CDR3 size: 15 residues. Germline lookup yields CDR1 SGHAT and CDR2 FQDESV (reference sequence). For the CDR3, the DNA is TGTGCCAGCAGCTTAGGGGGGGGAAGGAACACTGAAGCTTTCTTT. It encodes CASSLGGGRNTEAFF. Based on the CDR3 plus reference TRBV11-1 and TRBJ1-1, the full variable domain is EAEVAQSPRYKITEKSQAVAFWCDPISGHATLYWYRQILGQGPELLVQFQDESVVDDSQLPKDRFSAERLKGVDSTLKIQPAELGDSAMYLCASSLGGGRNTEAFFGQGTRLTVV.

This chain joins TRBV28 and TRBJ1-2; TRBD1 aligns across 7 bases. The CDR3 loop spans 13 amino acids. CDR1 MDHEN and CDR2 SYDVKM come from the germline V gene. V gave up 6 bases and J gave up 3 bases; unmatched junction bases: 4. The CDR3 here is CASSLTGDYGYTF. The CDR3 DNA follows: TGTGCCAGCAGCCTTACAGGGGACTATGGCTACACCTTC.

The chain couples TRBV2 to TRBJ2-5; 11 bases agree with TRBD2. This CDR3 spans 15 amino acids. Germline values: CDR1 SNHLY, CDR2 FYNNEI. V was pared by 6 bases and J by 5 bases, with 8 bases of the junction left unmatched. Written as DNA, the CDR3 is TGTGCCAGCAGGGCGCGTAGCGGGGGGGCCGAGACCCAGTACTTC. Amino acids: CASRARSGGAETQYF. Together with reference TRBV2 and TRBJ2-5, the CDR3 gives the full variable domain: EPEVTQTPSHQVTQMGQEVILRCVPISNHLYFYWYRQILGQKVEFLVSFYNNEISEKSEIFDDQFSVERPDGSNFTLKIRSTKLEDSAMYFCASRARSGGAETQYFGPGTRLLVL.

The chain couples TRBV27 to TRBJ1-4; D is unclear. The V and J ends lost 6 bases and 6 bases respectively, with 11 bases between them. CDR1 MNHEY and CDR2 SMNVEV come from the germline V gene (reference sequence). CDR3 length: 13 residues. This chain's CDR3 is CASSPTRHEKLFF. The CDR3 DNA reads as TGTGCCAGCAGCCCGACAAGGCATGAAAAACTGTTTTTT.

The V call is TRBV7-9, the J call TRBJ1-3; D possibly corresponds to TRBD1 (5 bases). The CDR3 loop spans 15 amino acids. Trimming removed 2 bases from V and 0 bases from J, with 8 bases in between. Germline loops: CDR1 SEHNR, CDR2 FQNEAQ (reference sequence). CDR3 protein: CASSLLQDSGNTIYF. CDR3 sequence (DNA): TGTGCCAGCAGCTTATTACAGGACTCTGGAAACACCATATATTTT.

The chain carries TRBV5-4 and TRBJ2-1, with D possibly matching TRBD1 (6 bases). The V end was cut by 0 bases, the J end by 8 bases, with 15 bases between. The CDR3 is made up of 15 amino acids. Germline V gives CDR1 SGHNT, CDR2 YYREEE (reference sequence). The CDR3 nucleotides read TGTGCCAGCAGCTTGGATCCGACAGGATTTGATGAGCAGTTCTTC. Translating gives CASSLDPTGFDEQFF.

The V and J genes are TRBV5-1 and TRBJ2-3, with 11 positions matching TRBD2. Germline V lookup: CDR1 SGHRS, CDR2 YFSETQ. The trim removed 0 bases at V and 0 bases at J, leaving 6 bases unmatched. The CDR3 loop spans 18 amino acids. This chain's CDR3 is CASSLVAGGPHSTDTQYF. The DNA of the CDR3 is TGCGCCAGCAGCTTGGTAGCGGGGGGGCCTCATAGCACAGATACGCAGTATTTT. The whole variable domain, remainder taken from reference TRBV5-1 and TRBJ2-3, is KAGVTQTPRYLIKTRGQQVTLSCSPISGHRSVSWYQQTPGQGLQFLFEYFSETQRNKGNFPGRFSGRQFSNSRSEMNVSTLELGDSALYLCASSLVAGGPHSTDTQYFGPGTRLTVL.

V usage is TRBV27 and J usage is TRBJ1-4, with D unclear. The CDR3 sequence is 16 residues long. Germline V CDR1 and CDR2: MNHEY, SMNVEV (reference sequence). Trimming took 3 bases from V and 0 from J, leaving 11 bases between them. This chain's CDR3 is CASSLVRGATNEKLFF. In nucleotides, the CDR3 is TGTGCCAGCAGTTTGGTCCGAGGCGCAACTAATGAAAAACTGTTTTTT.

This clone appeared a few times. The chain is built from TRBV15 and TRBJ2-7, with D perhaps matching TRBD2 (6 bases). In germline, CDR1 is LNHNV, CDR2 YYDKDF (reference sequence). Trimming shortened V by 1 base and J by 2 bases, and 12 bases separated the two germline ends. The CDR3 extends over 15 amino acids. DNA of the CDR3: TGTGCCACCAGCAGAGTTGGGGGGAGAGCCTACGAGCAGTACTTC. Translation gives CATSRVGGRAYEQYF.

J is TRBJ2-7 and V is TRBV19; D not resolved. Germline CDR1 reads LNHDA; CDR2 reads SQIVND (reference sequence). The length of the CDR3 is 12 residues. V was clipped by 5 bases and J by 1 base, with 6 bases between them. The CDR3 reads CASSSTSYEQYF. In DNA, the CDR3 is TGTGCCAGTAGTTCGACTTCCTACGAGCAGTACTTC.

The chain links TRBV28 to TRBJ1-4; TRBD1 might be the D (6 bases). Trimming stripped 5 bases from V and 4 bases from J, with 8 bases between. CDR1 and CDR2 (germline): MDHEN, SYDVKM. This CDR3 has 13 residues. The CDR3 coding sequence is TGTGCCAGCAGTAGGACAGTTAATGAAAAACTGTTTTTT. It translates to CASSRTVNEKLFF.

This clone was detected only once. The gene calls are TRBV20-1 and TRBJ2-3; maybe TRBD2 (6 bases). The CDR3 is 11 residues long. Trimming removed 3 bases from V and 5 bases from J, with 6 bases in between. Germline loops: CDR1 DFQATT, CDR2 SNEGSKA (reference sequence). CDR3: CSASSGDTQYF. CDR3 DNA: TGCAGTGCTAGTAGCGGAGATACGCAGTATTTT.

The chain joins TRBV5-1 to TRBJ1-1, with D possibly TRBD1 on 5 matching bases. The V and J ends lost 3 bases and 1 base respectively, with 13 bases between them. In germline, CDR1 is SGHRS, CDR2 YFSETQ. CDR3 length: 15 residues. The CDR3 DNA reads TGCGCCAGCAGCTCGGGGGGGGTCTCGAACACTGAAGCTTTCTTT. Translating gives CASSSGGVSNTEAFF.

The chain uses TRBV6-5 and TRBJ1-2, with 9 bases aligning to TRBD1. After removal of 4 bases from V and 3 bases from J, the junction contained 6 bases not matched to a gene. The CDR3 sequence is 15 residues long. Germline V gene lookup returns CDR1 MNHEY and CDR2 SVGAGI. CDR3 sequence reads: CASSFSTGGDYGYTF. CDR3 nucleotides: TGTGCCAGCAGTTTCTCGACAGGGGGAGACTATGGCTACACCTTC.

The chain joins TRBV5-1 to TRBJ2-5; 8 nucleotides align to TRBD2. Germline V CDR1 and CDR2: SGHRS, YFSETQ. The CDR3 runs 17 residues. V shed 2 bases, J shed 4 bases, and the junction held 13 bases outside the gene matches. The CDR3 bases are TGCGCCAGCAGCTTCCAACCCCCGGGGGGGGCCGGAGAGACCCAGTACTTC. It is translated as CASSFQPPGGAGETQYF.

J is TRBJ1-5 and V is TRBV18; D is possibly TRBD1 (6 bases). The germline V and J ends were trimmed by 5 bases and 4 bases, with 9 bases remaining between them. The germline V gene encodes CDR1 KGHSH and CDR2 LQKENI. This CDR3 is built from 13 residues. As DNA, the CDR3 is TGTGCCAGCTCAAATGGACAGAATCAGCCCCAGCATTTT. Translating gives CASSNGQNQPQHF.

The gene calls are TRBV6-1 and TRBJ1-4, with TRBD1 as a possible D gene (6 bases). Trimming took off 7 bases at V and 7 bases at J, with 16 bases between the two ends. CDR1 MNHNS and CDR2 SASEGT come from the germline V gene. The CDR3 consists of 14 residues. The CDR3 DNA reads TGTGCCAGCATTGAGGGGGGGCTCCGTGAAAAACTGTTTTTT. Amino acid sequence: CASIEGGLREKLFF.

This rearrangement joins TRBV18 to TRBJ1-1; D not resolved. From germline, CDR1 is KGHSH and CDR2 LQKENI. Trimming removed 3 bases at V and 4 bases at J, with 12 bases between. This CDR3 is 14 amino acids long. The DNA of the CDR3 is TGTGCCAGCTCACCCAACCGGGGTTCCACTGAAGCTTTCTTT. This translates into CASSPNRGSTEAFF.

This rearrangement joins TRBV11-1 to TRBJ2-2; TRBD2 is a possible D gene (6 bases). This CDR3 is built from 18 residues. CDR1 SGHAT and CDR2 FQDESV come from the germline V gene (reference sequence). Trimming left V 3 bases short and J 3 bases short, with 20 bases between. CDR3 loop: CASSLLQEGPFYTGELFF. CDR3 coding DNA: TGTGCCAGCAGCTTGTTACAGGAGGGGCCTTTTTACACCGGGGAGCTGTTTTTT. The whole variable domain, remainder taken from reference TRBV11-1 and TRBJ2-2, is EAEVAQSPRYKITEKSQAVAFWCDPISGHATLYWYRQILGQGPELLVQFQDESVVDDSQLPKDRFSAERLKGVDSTLKIQPAELGDSAMYLCASSLLQEGPFYTGELFFGEGSRLTVL.

The V and J genes are TRBV2 and TRBJ2-7, with D unclear. Between the trimmed V and J ends, which lost 0 bases and 3 bases, there was a span of 12 bases. The length of the CDR3 is 15 residues. Germline assignment: CDR1 SNHLY and CDR2 FYNNEI. CDR3 sequence (DNA): TGTGCCAGCAGTGAAGCGCTTGAGGCGTTCTACGAGCAGTACTTC. Translated, it gives CASSEALEAFYEQYF. The full variable domain, its missing parts supplied by reference TRBV2 and TRBJ2-7, is EPEVTQTPSHQVTQMGQEVILRCVPISNHLYFYWYRQILGQKVEFLVSFYNNEISEKSEIFDDQFSVERPDGSNFTLKIRSTKLEDSAMYFCASSEALEAFYEQYFGPGTRLTVT.

The chain uses TRBV30 and TRBJ2-1; 8 bases map to TRBD2. From germline, CDR1 is GTSNPN and CDR2 SVGIG (reference sequence). The CDR3 is made up of 13 amino acids. The V segment lost 4 bases and the J segment 14 bases; nucleotides outside the gene matches: 13. CDR3 in DNA: TGTGCCTGGATGACTCCCAGACGGGAGGGAAAGTTCTTC. This codes for CAWMTPRREGKFF. Filled out from reference TRBV30 and TRBJ2-1, the complete variable domain reads SQTIHQWPATLVQPVGSPLSLECTVEGTSNPNLYWYRQAAGRGLQLLFYSVGIGQISSEVPQNLSASRPQDRQFILSSKKLLLSDSGFYLCAWMTPRREGKFFGPGTRLTVL.

This chain links TRBV7-3 with TRBJ2-7; TRBD1 agrees at 7 bases. The CDR3 sequence is 16 residues long. Losses at the gene ends were 5 bases for V and 4 bases for J; bases not matched to a gene: 14. Per germline, CDR1 SGHTA and CDR2 FQGTGA. This chain's CDR3 is CASSPNSRGRGYEQYF. The CDR3 DNA reads as TGTGCCAGCAGCCCGAACTCAAGGGGGCGCGGTTACGAGCAGTACTTC.

This chain uses TRBV27 with TRBJ2-1, with 8 bases that match TRBD2. In germline, CDR1 is MNHEY, CDR2 SMNVEV (reference sequence). This CDR3 contains 15 residues. V was pared by 5 bases and J by 7 bases, with 10 bases of the junction left unmatched. CDR3: CASSIPGLVRNEQFF. CDR3 DNA: TGTGCCAGCAGTATACCGGGACTAGTACGAAATGAGCAGTTCTTC.

This clone has just one count. The gene calls are TRBV28 and TRBJ2-3, with 12 bases that match TRBD2. The germline gives CDR1 MDHEN, CDR2 SYDVKM. V shed 6 bases and J 8 bases; nucleotides not matched to a gene: 9. This CDR3 has 15 amino acids. The CDR3 protein is CASRTTSGGLGTQYF. The CDR3 coding sequence is TGTGCCAGCAGAACGACTAGCGGGGGATTGGGTACGCAGTATTTT.